A selection of T cell receptor beta chains follows, all from one sample in a study of CD8 T cells in ankylosing spondylitis. TCRdb processed the 5' RACE reads anew with MiXCR; each CDR3 protein has one entry. The sample lists 800,000 to 900,000 distinct CDR3 sequences; over 9.5% were seen once. The sequenced sample was blood, either unsorted or a sorted T cell fraction (not recorded which). Receptor source: a male donor with ankylosing spondylitis. Each CDR3 is given with its conserved first and last residue. Fields, in order: V gene, J gene, D gene, clone size, CDR3 protein, CDR3 DNA. A D gene is named only where the DNA matches it firmly. Size values are once, few and many counts, or a class for expanded clones, and some rows have none.

V gene: TRBV28
J gene: TRBJ1-5
D gene: .
clone size: many
CDR3 protein: CASRDPGSGNQPQHF
CDR3 DNA: TGTGCCAGCAGAGACCCAGGGTCGGGGAATCAGCCCCAGCATTTT

V gene: TRBV5-1
J gene: TRBJ1-5
D gene: TRBD1
clone size: many
CDR3 protein: CASSSSGGDQPQHF
CDR3 DNA: TGCGCCAGCAGTTCCTCAGGGGGAGATCAGCCCCAGCATTTT

V gene: TRBV29-1
J gene: TRBJ2-6
D gene: .
clone size: many
CDR3 protein: CSVKVRANVLTF
CDR3 DNA: TGCAGCGTTAAGGTTCGGGCCAACGTCCTGACTTTC

V gene: TRBV20-1
J gene: TRBJ2-5
D gene: TRBD2
clone size: .
CDR3 protein: CSARLAGRTKETQYF
CDR3 DNA: TGCAGTGCTAGACTAGCGGGGAGAACAAAAGAGACCCAGTACTTC

V gene: TRBV9
J gene: TRBJ2-5
D gene: .
clone size: few
CDR3 protein: CASSASGSPQETQYF
CDR3 DNA: TGTGCCAGCAGCGCATCGGGGTCGCCTCAAGAGACCCAGTACTTC

V gene: TRBV30
J gene: TRBJ1-5
D gene: .
clone size: .
CDR3 protein: CAWSSGKRTQHF
CDR3 DNA: TGTGCCTGGAGTAGTGGGAAAAGGACCCAGCATTTT

V gene: TRBV7-3
J gene: TRBJ1-2
D gene: TRBD1
clone size: few
CDR3 protein: CASSFAGTDDYGYTF
CDR3 DNA: TGTGCCAGCAGCTTCGCCGGGACAGATGACTATGGCTACACCTTC

V gene: TRBV20-1
J gene: TRBJ2-7
D gene: TRBD2
clone size: few
CDR3 protein: CSARGGAGVPEQYF
CDR3 DNA: TGCAGTGCTAGAGGGGGAGCGGGAGTCCCCGAGCAGTACTTC

V gene: TRBV20-1
J gene: TRBJ2-1
D gene: .
clone size: few
CDR3 protein: CSARDNTLPNEQFF
CDR3 DNA: TGCAGTGCTAGAGACAACACCCTTCCCAATGAGCAGTTCTTC

V gene: TRBV7-8
J gene: TRBJ1-2
D gene: TRBD1
clone size: many
CDR3 protein: CASSLARAGGSYGYTF
CDR3 DNA: TGTGCCAGCAGCTTAGCGAGGGCAGGGGGGTCCTATGGCTACACCTTC

V gene: TRBV5-5
J gene: TRBJ1-4
D gene: .
clone size: .
CDR3 protein: CASSSSGVGEKLFF
CDR3 DNA: TGTGCCAGCAGCTCTTCAGGGGTGGGTGAAAAACTGTTTTTT

V gene: TRBV29-1
J gene: TRBJ2-5
D gene: .
clone size: many
CDR3 protein: CSVGREETQYF
CDR3 DNA: TGCAGCGTTGGACGGGAAGAGACCCAGTACTTC

V gene: TRBV30
J gene: TRBJ1-4
D gene: TRBD1
clone size: .
CDR3 protein: CAWRADRGNEKLFF
CDR3 DNA: TGTGCCTGGAGAGCGGACAGGGGGAATGAAAAACTGTTTTTT

V gene: TRBV5-1
J gene: TRBJ2-7
D gene: .
clone size: .
CDR3 protein: CASSLEWVTPYEQYF
CDR3 DNA: TGCGCCAGCAGCTTGGAGTGGGTCACACCCTACGAGCAGTACTTC

V gene: TRBV5-5
J gene: TRBJ2-7
D gene: .
clone size: .
CDR3 protein: CASSESPGTGTSYEQYF
CDR3 DNA: TGTGCCAGCAGCGAATCTCCCGGGACTGGGACCTCCTACGAGCAGTACTTC

V gene: TRBV7-2
J gene: TRBJ2-1
D gene: .
clone size: .
CDR3 protein: CASSTVRNEQFF
CDR3 DNA: TGTGCCAGCAGCACCGTTAGGAATGAGCAGTTCTTC

V gene: TRBV12-3/TRBV12-4
J gene: TRBJ2-2
D gene: .
clone size: .
CDR3 protein: CAIRRTNTGELFF
CDR3 DNA: TGTGCCATTCGACGGACGAACACCGGGGAGCTGTTTTTT

V gene: TRBV6-2/TRBV6-3
J gene: TRBJ1-1
D gene: TRBD1
clone size: many
CDR3 protein: CASSRTGETEAFF
CDR3 DNA: TGTGCCAGCAGCCGAACAGGGGAAACTGAAGCTTTCTTT

V gene: TRBV10-3
J gene: TRBJ2-7
D gene: TRBD2
clone size: few
CDR3 protein: CAISESLAGEGEQYF
CDR3 DNA: TGTGCCATCAGTGAGTCGCTAGCGGGAGAAGGCGAGCAGTACTTC

V gene: TRBV6-2/TRBV6-3
J gene: TRBJ2-1
D gene: TRBD2
clone size: few
CDR3 protein: CASSYRLTSGSGNEQFF
CDR3 DNA: TGTGCCAGCAGTTACCGACTTACTAGCGGGTCAGGCAATGAGCAGTTCTTC

V gene: TRBV18
J gene: TRBJ2-5
D gene: .
clone size: many
CDR3 protein: CASSPSTRGLQETQYF
CDR3 DNA: TGTGCCAGCTCACCTTCGACTAGAGGCCTCCAAGAGACCCAGTACTTC

V gene: TRBV4-3
J gene: TRBJ2-7
D gene: TRBD2
clone size: .
CDR3 protein: CASSRARGGTTSYEQYF
CDR3 DNA: TGCGCCAGCAGCCGGGCCCGGGGGGGGACCACATCCTACGAGCAGTACTTC

V gene: TRBV20-1
J gene: TRBJ2-1
D gene: .
clone size: .
CDR3 protein: CSAPPRSAGSSYNEQFF
CDR3 DNA: TGCAGTGCCCCACCCCGGTCCGCGGGGAGCTCCTACAATGAGCAGTTCTTC

V gene: TRBV7-2
J gene: TRBJ1-2
D gene: .
clone size: many
CDR3 protein: CASSPIGYGYTF
CDR3 DNA: TGTGCCAGCAGCCCCATAGGCTATGGCTACACCTTC

V gene: TRBV4-3
J gene: TRBJ2-1
D gene: .
clone size: .
CDR3 protein: CASSRVPGTNSYNEQFF
CDR3 DNA: TGCGCCAGCAGCCGGGTCCCCGGGACAAATTCCTACAATGAGCAGTTCTTC

V gene: TRBV5-1
J gene: TRBJ2-1
D gene: TRBD2
clone size: many
CDR3 protein: CASSLTGTSGHNEQFF
CDR3 DNA: TGCGCCAGCAGCTTAACCGGGACTAGCGGCCACAATGAGCAGTTCTTC

V gene: TRBV5-1
J gene: TRBJ2-6
D gene: TRBD1
clone size: few
CDR3 protein: CASSFLQGAGANVLTF
CDR3 DNA: TGCGCCAGCAGCTTCCTACAGGGGGCAGGGGCCAACGTCCTGACTTTC

V gene: TRBV7-2
J gene: TRBJ2-3
D gene: .
clone size: few
CDR3 protein: CASSPGQNTDTQYF
CDR3 DNA: TGTGCCAGCAGCCCTGGACAGAACACAGATACGCAGTATTTT

V gene: TRBV4-2
J gene: TRBJ2-1
D gene: .
clone size: .
CDR3 protein: CASSQVGGVPYNEQFF
CDR3 DNA: TGTGCCAGCAGCCAAGTCGGTGGAGTCCCCTACAATGAGCAGTTCTTC

V gene: TRBV12-3/TRBV12-4
J gene: TRBJ1-1
D gene: .
clone size: many
CDR3 protein: CASSLSGTVTEAFF
CDR3 DNA: TGTGCCAGCAGTTTATCCGGCACCGTCACTGAAGCTTTCTTT

V gene: TRBV9
J gene: TRBJ2-7
D gene: TRBD2
clone size: .
CDR3 protein: CASSEGGTSGYEQYF
CDR3 DNA: TGTGCCAGCAGCGAGGGGGGGACTAGCGGCTACGAGCAGTACTTC

V gene: TRBV18
J gene: TRBJ2-1
D gene: .
clone size: .
CDR3 protein: CASSQLTRDEQFF
CDR3 DNA: TGTGCCAGCTCCCAGCTGACGCGGGATGAGCAGTTCTTC

V gene: TRBV5-1
J gene: TRBJ1-1
D gene: TRBD1
clone size: few
CDR3 protein: CASSLTGGLGAFF
CDR3 DNA: TGCGCCAGCAGCTTAACAGGGGGTTTGGGAGCTTTCTTT

V gene: TRBV28
J gene: TRBJ1-5
D gene: .
clone size: many
CDR3 protein: CASSLSQGNQPQHF
CDR3 DNA: TGTGCCAGCAGTTTGAGTCAGGGCAATCAGCCCCAGCATTTT

V gene: TRBV7-9
J gene: TRBJ1-5
D gene: .
clone size: few
CDR3 protein: CASSREEQPQHF
CDR3 DNA: TGTGCCAGCAGTCGCGAGGAACAGCCCCAGCATTTT

V gene: TRBV20-1
J gene: TRBJ1-5
D gene: .
clone size: few
CDR3 protein: CSAPLDGDQPQHF
CDR3 DNA: TGCAGTGCTCCCTTGGACGGCGATCAGCCCCAGCATTTT

V gene: TRBV5-1
J gene: TRBJ2-5
D gene: .
clone size: .
CDR3 protein: CASSIGGLAVQETQYF
CDR3 DNA: TGCGCCAGCAGCATCGGGGGGCTAGCGGTACAAGAGACCCAGTACTTC

V gene: TRBV7-9
J gene: TRBJ2-3
D gene: .
clone size: many
CDR3 protein: CASSLLGSPDTQYF
CDR3 DNA: TGTGCCAGCAGCTTACTCGGGAGTCCAGATACGCAGTATTTT

V gene: TRBV5-1
J gene: TRBJ2-7
D gene: .
clone size: .
CDR3 protein: CASSHLHEEQYF
CDR3 DNA: TGCGCCAGCAGCCACCTACACGAGGAGCAGTACTTC

V gene: TRBV10-3
J gene: TRBJ2-3
D gene: .
clone size: many
CDR3 protein: CAIANGADTQYF
CDR3 DNA: TGTGCCATCGCCAATGGGGCAGATACGCAGTATTTT

V gene: TRBV29-1
J gene: TRBJ1-1
D gene: .
clone size: many
CDR3 protein: CSAKRQNTEAFF
CDR3 DNA: TGCAGCGCCAAAAGACAGAACACTGAAGCTTTCTTT

V gene: TRBV20-1
J gene: TRBJ1-5
D gene: TRBD1
clone size: .
CDR3 protein: CSAHRGYLNQPQHF
CDR3 DNA: TGCAGTGCTCACAGGGGGTATCTTAATCAGCCCCAGCATTTT

V gene: TRBV11-2
J gene: TRBJ1-2
D gene: .
clone size: few
CDR3 protein: CASSQRLYGYTF
CDR3 DNA: TGTGCCAGCAGCCAAAGACTCTATGGCTACACCTTC

V gene: TRBV4-1
J gene: TRBJ2-3
D gene: TRBD1
clone size: few
CDR3 protein: CASSQGRQGADTQYF
CDR3 DNA: TGCGCCAGCAGCCAAGGGAGACAGGGAGCAGATACGCAGTATTTT

V gene: TRBV12-3/TRBV12-4
J gene: TRBJ2-1
D gene: TRBD2
clone size: few
CDR3 protein: CASRDYQVNEQFF
CDR3 DNA: TGTGCCAGCCGGGACTACCAGGTGAATGAGCAGTTCTTC

V gene: TRBV5-1
J gene: TRBJ2-1
D gene: .
clone size: .
CDR3 protein: CASSPYHSWSEQFF
CDR3 DNA: TGCGCCAGCAGCCCATACCATAGTTGGAGTGAGCAGTTCTTC

V gene: TRBV4-3
J gene: TRBJ1-1
D gene: .
clone size: few
CDR3 protein: CASRGGAANTEAFF
CDR3 DNA: TGCGCCAGCAGGGGTGGGGCAGCTAACACTGAAGCTTTCTTT

V gene: TRBV29-1
J gene: TRBJ2-1
D gene: TRBD1
clone size: many
CDR3 protein: CSVEGTATFNSYNEQFF
CDR3 DNA: TGCAGCGTTGAGGGGACAGCGACCTTCAACTCCTACAATGAGCAGTTCTTC

V gene: TRBV7-3
J gene: TRBJ2-3
D gene: TRBD2
clone size: .
CDR3 protein: CASSRGLAGRDTQYF
CDR3 DNA: TGTGCCAGCAGCCGAGGACTAGCGGGGAGAGATACGCAGTATTTT